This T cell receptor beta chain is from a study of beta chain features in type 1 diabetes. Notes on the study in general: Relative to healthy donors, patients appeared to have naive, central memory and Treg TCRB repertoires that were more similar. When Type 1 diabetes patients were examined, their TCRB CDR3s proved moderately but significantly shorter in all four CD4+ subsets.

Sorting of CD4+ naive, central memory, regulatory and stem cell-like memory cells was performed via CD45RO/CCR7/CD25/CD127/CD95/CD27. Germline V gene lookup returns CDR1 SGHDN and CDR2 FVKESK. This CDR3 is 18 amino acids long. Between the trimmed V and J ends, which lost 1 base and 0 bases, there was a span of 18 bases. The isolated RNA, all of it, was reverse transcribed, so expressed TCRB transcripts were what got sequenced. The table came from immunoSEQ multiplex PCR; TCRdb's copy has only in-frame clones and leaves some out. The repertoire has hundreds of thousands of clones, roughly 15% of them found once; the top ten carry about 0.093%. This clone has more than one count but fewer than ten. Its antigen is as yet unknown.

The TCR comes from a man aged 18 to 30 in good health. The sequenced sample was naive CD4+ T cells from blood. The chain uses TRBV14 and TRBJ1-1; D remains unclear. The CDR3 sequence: CASSQVLGRSRMNTEAFF. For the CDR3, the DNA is TGTGCCAGCAGCCAAGTTCTAGGGCGCAGTAGGATGAACACTGAAGCTTTCTTT.